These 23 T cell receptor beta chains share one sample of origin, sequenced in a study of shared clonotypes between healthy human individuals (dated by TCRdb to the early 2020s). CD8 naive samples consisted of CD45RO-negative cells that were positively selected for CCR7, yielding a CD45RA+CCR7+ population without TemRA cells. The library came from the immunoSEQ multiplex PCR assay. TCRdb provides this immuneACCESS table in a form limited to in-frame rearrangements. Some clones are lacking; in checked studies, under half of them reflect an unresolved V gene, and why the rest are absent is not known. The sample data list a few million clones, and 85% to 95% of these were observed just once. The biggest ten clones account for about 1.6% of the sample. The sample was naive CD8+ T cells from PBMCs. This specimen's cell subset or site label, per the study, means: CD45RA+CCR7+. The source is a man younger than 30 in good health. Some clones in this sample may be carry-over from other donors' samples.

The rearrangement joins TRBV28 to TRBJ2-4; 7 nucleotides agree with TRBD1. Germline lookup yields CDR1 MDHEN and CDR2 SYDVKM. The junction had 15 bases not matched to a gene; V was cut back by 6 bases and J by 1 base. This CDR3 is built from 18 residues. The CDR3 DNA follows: TGTGCCAGCAGGTCGCTGAATAGGGGGCGCGGGGCCAAAAACATTCAGTACTTC. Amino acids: CASRSLNRGRGAKNIQYF.

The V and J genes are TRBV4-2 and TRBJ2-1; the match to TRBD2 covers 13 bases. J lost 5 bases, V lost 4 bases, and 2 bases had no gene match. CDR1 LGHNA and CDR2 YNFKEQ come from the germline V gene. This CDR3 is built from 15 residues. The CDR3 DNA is TGTGCCAGCAGCCCACTAGCGGGAGGGCACAATGAGCAGTTCTTC. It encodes CASSPLAGGHNEQFF.

CDR3 coding DNA: TGTGCCAGCAGCCTAAACCTAGCGGGAGGGCCGGGTGAGCAGTTCTTC. It codes for CASSLNLAGGPGEQFF. The J gene is TRBJ2-1, the V gene TRBV28; TRBD2 aligns across 12 bases. The V gene's germline CDR1 is MDHEN and CDR2 SYDVKM. The CDR3 contains 16 residues. J gave up 9 bases and V 6 bases, and 12 bases lay outside the gene matches.

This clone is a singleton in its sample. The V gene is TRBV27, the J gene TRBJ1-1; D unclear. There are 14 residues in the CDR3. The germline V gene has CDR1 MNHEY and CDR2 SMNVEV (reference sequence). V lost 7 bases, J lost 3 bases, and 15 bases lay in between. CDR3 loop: CASTGRGLDTEAFF. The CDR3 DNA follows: TGTGCCAGCACCGGCCGAGGGCTTGACACTGAAGCTTTCTTT.

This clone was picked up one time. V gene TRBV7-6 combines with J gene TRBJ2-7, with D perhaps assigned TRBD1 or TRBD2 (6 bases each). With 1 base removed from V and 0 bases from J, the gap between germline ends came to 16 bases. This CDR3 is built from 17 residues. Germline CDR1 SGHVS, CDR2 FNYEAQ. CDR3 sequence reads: CASSLEVGGRTSYEQYF. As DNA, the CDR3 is TGTGCCAGCAGCTTAGAGGTCGGGGGCAGGACCTCCTACGAGCAGTACTTC.

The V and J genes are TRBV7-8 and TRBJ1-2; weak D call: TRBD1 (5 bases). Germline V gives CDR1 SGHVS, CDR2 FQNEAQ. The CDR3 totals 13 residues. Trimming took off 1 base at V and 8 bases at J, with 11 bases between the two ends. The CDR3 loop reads CASSLGAGRGYTF. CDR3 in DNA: TGTGCCAGCAGCTTAGGCGCAGGGAGAGGCTACACCTTC.

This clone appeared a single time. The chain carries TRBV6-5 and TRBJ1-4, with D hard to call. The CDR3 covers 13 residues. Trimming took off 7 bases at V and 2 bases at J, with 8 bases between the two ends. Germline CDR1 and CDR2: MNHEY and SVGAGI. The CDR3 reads CASMKRTNEKLFF. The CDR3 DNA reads TGTGCCAGCATGAAACGGACTAATGAAAAACTGTTTTTT.

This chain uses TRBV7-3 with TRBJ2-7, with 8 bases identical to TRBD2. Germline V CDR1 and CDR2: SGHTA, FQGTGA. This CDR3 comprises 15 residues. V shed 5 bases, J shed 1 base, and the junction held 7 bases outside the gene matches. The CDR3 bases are TGTGCCAGCAGCCCCGCAGCGGGGGATTCCTACGAGCAGTACTTC. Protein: CASSPAAGDSYEQYF. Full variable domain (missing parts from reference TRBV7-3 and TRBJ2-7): GAGVSQTPSNKVTEKGKYVELRCDPISGHTALYWYRQSLGQGPEFLIYFQGTGAADDSGLPNDRFFAVRPEGSVSTLKIQRTERGDSAVYLCASSPAAGDSYEQYFGPGTRLTVT.

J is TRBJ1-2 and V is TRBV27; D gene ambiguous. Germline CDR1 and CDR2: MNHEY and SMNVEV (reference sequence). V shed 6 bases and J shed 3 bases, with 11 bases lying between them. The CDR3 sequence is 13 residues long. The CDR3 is CASRGGRYYGYTF. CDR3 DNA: TGTGCCAGCAGGGGAGGGCGGTACTATGGCTACACCTTC.

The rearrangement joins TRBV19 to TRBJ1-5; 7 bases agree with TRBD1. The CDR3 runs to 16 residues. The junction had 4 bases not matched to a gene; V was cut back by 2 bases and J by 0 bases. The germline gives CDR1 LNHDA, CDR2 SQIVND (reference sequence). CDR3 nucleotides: TGTGCCAGTAGTATAATTCGGACAGGTAGCAATCAGCCCCAGCATTTT. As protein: CASSIIRTGSNQPQHF.

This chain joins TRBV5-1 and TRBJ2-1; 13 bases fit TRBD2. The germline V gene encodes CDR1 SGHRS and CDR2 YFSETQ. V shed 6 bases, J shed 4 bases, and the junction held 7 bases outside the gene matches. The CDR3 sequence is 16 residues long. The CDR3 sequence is CASTTSGRGTYNEQFF. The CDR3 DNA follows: TGCGCCAGCACAACTAGCGGGAGGGGGACTTACAATGAGCAGTTCTTC. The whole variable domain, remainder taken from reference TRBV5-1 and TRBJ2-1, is KAGVTQTPRYLIKTRGQQVTLSCSPISGHRSVSWYQQTPGQGLQFLFEYFSETQRNKGNFPGRFSGRQFSNSRSEMNVSTLELGDSALYLCASTTSGRGTYNEQFFGPGTRLTVL.

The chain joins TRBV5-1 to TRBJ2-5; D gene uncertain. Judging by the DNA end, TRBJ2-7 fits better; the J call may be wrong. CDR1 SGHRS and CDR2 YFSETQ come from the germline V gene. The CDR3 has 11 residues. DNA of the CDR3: TGCGCCAGCAGCTCCCTCGGCGAGCAGTACTTC. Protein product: CASSSLGEQYF.

The CDR3 nucleotides are TGCGCCAGCAGCGAAGTTCACAGGGGTCTCGACTATGGCTACACCTTC. Amino acids: CASSEVHRGLDYGYTF. The rearrangement joins TRBV10-2 to TRBJ1-2, with 7 bases lining up with TRBD1. Germline assignment: CDR1 WSHSY and CDR2 SAAADI. The V segment lost 6 bases and the J segment 3 bases; nucleotides outside the gene matches: 13. The CDR3 has 16 residues.

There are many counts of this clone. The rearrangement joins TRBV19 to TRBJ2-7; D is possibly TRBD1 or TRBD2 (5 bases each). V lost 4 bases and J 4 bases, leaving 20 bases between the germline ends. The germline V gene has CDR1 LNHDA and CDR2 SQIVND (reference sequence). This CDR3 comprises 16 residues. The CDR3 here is CASSRDDHLAIYEQYF. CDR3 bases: TGTGCCAGTAGTAGGGACGACCACCTCGCTATATACGAGCAGTACTTC.

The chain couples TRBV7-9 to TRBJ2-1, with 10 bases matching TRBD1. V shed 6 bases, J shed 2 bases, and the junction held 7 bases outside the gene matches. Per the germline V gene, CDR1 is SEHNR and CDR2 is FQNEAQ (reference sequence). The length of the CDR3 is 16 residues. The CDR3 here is CASRPLTGGPYNEQFF. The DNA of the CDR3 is TGTGCCAGCAGGCCACTGACAGGGGGCCCCTACAATGAGCAGTTCTTC.

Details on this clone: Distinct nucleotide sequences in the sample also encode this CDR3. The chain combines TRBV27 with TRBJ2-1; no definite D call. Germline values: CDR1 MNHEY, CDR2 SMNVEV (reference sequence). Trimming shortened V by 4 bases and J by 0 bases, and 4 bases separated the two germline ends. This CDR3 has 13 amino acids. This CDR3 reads CASSSVSYNEQFF. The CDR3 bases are TGTGCCAGCAGTTCGGTCTCCTACAATGAGCAGTTCTTC.

In DNA, the CDR3 is TGTGCCAGCAGCTTGAGACAGGGGGCAGGAGGTACGCAGTATTTT. Translation: CASSLRQGAGGTQYF. The V call is TRBV5-4, the J call TRBJ2-3, with 10 bases lining up with TRBD1. V lost 1 base, J lost 8 bases, and 7 bases stayed unmatched. Germline-derived CDR1 and CDR2 are SGHNT and YYREEE (reference sequence). The CDR3 spans 15 residues.

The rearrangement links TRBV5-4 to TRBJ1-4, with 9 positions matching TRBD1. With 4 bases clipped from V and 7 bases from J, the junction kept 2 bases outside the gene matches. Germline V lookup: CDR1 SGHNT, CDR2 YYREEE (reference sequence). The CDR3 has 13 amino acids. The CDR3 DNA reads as TGTGCCAGCAGCCCGGACAGGGGTGAAAAACTGTTTTTT. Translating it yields CASSPDRGEKLFF.

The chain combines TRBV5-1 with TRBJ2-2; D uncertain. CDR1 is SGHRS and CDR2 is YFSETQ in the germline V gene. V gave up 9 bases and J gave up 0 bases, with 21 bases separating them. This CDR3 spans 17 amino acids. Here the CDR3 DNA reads TGCGCCACCCGGTTAGATGCACTGCGCACGAACACCGGGGAGCTGTTTTTT. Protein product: CATRLDALRTNTGELFF.

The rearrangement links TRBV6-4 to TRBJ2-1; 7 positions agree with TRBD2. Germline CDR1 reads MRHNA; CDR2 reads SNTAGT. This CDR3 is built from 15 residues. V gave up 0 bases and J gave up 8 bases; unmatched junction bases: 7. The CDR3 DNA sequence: TGTGCCAGCAGTGACTCTGGCGGGAGTTCGTATGAGCAGTTCTTC. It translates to CASSDSGGSSYEQFF.

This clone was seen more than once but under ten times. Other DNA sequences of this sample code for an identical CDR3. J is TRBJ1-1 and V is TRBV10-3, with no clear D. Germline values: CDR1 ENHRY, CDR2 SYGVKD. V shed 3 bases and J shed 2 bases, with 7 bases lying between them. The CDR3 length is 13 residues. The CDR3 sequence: CAISEVLNTEAFF. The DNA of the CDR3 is TGTGCCATCAGTGAAGTCCTAAACACTGAAGCTTTCTTT.

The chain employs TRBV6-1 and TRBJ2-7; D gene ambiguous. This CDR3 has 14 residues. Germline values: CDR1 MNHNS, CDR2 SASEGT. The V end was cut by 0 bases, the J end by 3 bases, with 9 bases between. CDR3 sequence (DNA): TGTGCCAGCAGTGAAGCCGCCTCCCTCTACGAGCAGTACTTC. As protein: CASSEAASLYEQYF.

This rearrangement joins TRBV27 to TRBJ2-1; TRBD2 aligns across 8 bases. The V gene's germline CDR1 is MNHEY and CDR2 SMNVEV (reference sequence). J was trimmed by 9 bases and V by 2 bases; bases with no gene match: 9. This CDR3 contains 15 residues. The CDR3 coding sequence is TGTGCCAGCAGTTTACGGCCCGGGGCGGGGGGTGAGCAGTTCTTC. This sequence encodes CASSLRPGAGGEQFF.